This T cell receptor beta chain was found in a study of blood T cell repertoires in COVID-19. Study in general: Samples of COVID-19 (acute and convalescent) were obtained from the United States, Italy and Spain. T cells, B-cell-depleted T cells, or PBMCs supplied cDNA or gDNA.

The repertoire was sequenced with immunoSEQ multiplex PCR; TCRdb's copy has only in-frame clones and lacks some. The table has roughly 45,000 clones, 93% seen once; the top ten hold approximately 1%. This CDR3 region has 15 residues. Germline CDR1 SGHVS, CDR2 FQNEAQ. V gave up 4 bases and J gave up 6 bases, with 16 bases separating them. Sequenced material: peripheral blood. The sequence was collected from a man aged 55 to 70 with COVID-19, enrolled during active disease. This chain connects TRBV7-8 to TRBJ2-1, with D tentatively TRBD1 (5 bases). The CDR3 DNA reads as TGTGCCAGCAGCTCCACCGAGTGGGGCCTCAATGAGCAGTTCTTC. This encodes CASSSTEWGLNEQFF.